This T cell receptor beta chain was identified during a study of blood T cell repertoires in COVID-19. Overall study: Italy, Spain and the United States were the sources of the convalescent and acute COVID-19 samples. T cells, B-cell-depleted T cells, or PBMCs provided the cDNA or gDNA that served as material.

In the authors' workflow: Using reference gene primer amplification, nucleated cell counts were estimated. Clones were sequenced by immunoSEQ multiplex PCR, and TCRdb holds only the in-frame ones, with some missing. V, J and clone size derive from that table, while D and trimming were established from the DNA sequence. Found here are around 240,000 clones, about 85% of them singletons; the top ten hold just under 1%. The TCR was taken from a man aged 35-49 years with acute or convalescent COVID-19. The sequencing sample was made of peripheral blood.

CDR3 bases: TGTGCCAGCAGATTGACTGGGACAGCCGAGGGCGGGGAGCTGTTTTTT. As protein: CASRLTGTAEGGELFF. The rearrangement links TRBV14 to TRBJ2-2, with TRBD1 matching 7 bases. Germline CDR1 SGHDN, CDR2 FVKESK. J gave up 7 bases and V 6 bases, and 14 bases lay outside the gene matches. This CDR3 is built from 16 residues.